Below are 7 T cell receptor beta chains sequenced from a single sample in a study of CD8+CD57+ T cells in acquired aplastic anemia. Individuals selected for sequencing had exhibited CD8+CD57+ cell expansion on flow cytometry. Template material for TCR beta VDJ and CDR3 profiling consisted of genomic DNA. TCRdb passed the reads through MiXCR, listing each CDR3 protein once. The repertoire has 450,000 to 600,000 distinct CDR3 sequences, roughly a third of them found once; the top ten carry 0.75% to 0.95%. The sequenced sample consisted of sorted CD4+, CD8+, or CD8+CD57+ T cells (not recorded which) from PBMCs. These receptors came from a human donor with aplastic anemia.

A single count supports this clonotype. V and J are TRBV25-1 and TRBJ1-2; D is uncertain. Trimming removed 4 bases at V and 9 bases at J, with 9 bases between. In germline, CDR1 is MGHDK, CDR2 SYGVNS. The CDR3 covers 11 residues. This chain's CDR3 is CASSVSASYTF. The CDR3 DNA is TGTGCCAGCAGTGTATCGGCTAGCTACACCTTC.

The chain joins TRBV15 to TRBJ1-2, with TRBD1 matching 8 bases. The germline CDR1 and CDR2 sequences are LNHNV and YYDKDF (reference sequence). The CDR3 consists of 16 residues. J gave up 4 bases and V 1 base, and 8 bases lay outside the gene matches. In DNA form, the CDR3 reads TGTGCCACCAGCAGAGTCTTAGGAACAGGGGGCTATGGCTACACCTTC. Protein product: CATSRVLGTGGYGYTF.

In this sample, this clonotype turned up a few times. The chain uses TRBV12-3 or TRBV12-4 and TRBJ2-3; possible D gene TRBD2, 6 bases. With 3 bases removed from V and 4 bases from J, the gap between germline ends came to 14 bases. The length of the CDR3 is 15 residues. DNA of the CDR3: TGTGCCAGCAGTTTGGAGGGCCGGAACCCAGATACGCAGTATTTT. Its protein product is CASSLEGRNPDTQYF.

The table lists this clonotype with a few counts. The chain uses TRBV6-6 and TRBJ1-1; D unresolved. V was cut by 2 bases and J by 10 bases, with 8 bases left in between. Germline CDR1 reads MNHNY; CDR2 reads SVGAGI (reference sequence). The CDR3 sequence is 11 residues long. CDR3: CASSYLLGAFF. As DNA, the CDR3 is TGTGCCAGCAGTTACCTCCTAGGAGCTTTCTTT.

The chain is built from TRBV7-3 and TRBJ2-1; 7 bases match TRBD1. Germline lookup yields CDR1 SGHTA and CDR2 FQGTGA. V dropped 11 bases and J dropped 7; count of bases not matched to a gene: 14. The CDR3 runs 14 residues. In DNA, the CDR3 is TGTGCCTGGAACCGAGGGTCAGGGGGTAATGAGCAGTTCTTC. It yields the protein CAWNRGSGGNEQFF.

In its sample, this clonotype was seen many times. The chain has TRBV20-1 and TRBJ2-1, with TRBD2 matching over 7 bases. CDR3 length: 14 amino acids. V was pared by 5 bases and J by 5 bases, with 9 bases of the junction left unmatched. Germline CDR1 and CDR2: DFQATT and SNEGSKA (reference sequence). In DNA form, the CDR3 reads TGCAGTGCTCTTACCGGGACTACCGACAATGAGCAGTTCTTC. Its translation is CSALTGTTDNEQFF.

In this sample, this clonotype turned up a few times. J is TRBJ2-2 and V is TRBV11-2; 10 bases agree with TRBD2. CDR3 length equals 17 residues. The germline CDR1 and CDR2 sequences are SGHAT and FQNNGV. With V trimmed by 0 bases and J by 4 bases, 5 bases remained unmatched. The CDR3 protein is CASSLELAGAPTGELFF. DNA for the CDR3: TGTGCCAGCAGCTTAGAGCTAGCGGGAGCACCCACCGGGGAGCTGTTTTTT.